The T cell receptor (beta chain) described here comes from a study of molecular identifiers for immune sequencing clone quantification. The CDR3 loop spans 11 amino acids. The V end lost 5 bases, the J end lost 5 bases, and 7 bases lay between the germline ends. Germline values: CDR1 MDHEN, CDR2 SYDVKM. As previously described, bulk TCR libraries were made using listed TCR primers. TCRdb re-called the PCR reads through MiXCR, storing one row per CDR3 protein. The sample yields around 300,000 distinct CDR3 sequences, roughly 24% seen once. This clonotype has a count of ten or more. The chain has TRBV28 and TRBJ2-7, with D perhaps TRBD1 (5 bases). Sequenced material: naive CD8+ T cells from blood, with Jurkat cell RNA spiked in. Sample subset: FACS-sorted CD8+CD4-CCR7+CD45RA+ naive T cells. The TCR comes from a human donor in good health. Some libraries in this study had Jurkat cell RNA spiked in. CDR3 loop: CASSQGNEQYF. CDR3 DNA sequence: TGTGCCAGCAGTCAGGGTAACGAGCAGTACTTC.